This T cell receptor beta chain is from a study of technical replicates of blood from several donors. Germline V lookup: CDR1 SGDLS, CDR2 YYNGEE. CDR3 length: 14 residues. V lost 0 bases and J lost 11, with 14 bases in between. Method: immunoSEQ multiplex PCR; TCRdb's copy keeps in-frame clones and lacks some. The table lists tens of thousands of clones, roughly 90% of them singletons. This sequence joins TRBV9 and TRBJ1-4; D might be TRBD1 (5 bases). The sequencing input was T cells isolated from PBMCs. This clonotype originated in a human donor in good health. The CDR3 here is CASSVARQGSKLFF. The CDR3 nucleotides read TGTGCCAGCAGCGTAGCTCGGCAGGGAAGTAAACTGTTTTTT.